This entry features one T cell receptor beta chain sequence. This CDR3 region has 15 residues. CDR1 is KGHSH, CDR2 LQKENI, per germline. The V and J ends lost 1 base and 4 bases respectively, with 10 bases between them. This record comes from a study of Tregs in tolerant kidney transplant recipients. Libraries were prepared by immunoSEQ multiplex PCR; TCRdb keeps only in-frame clonotypes and omits some of them. The profile covers more than 75,000 clones, with approximately 94% appearing a single time and 0.46% taken by the ten largest. The sample was CD4+ T cells from blood, taken before the transplant. This clonotype was obtained from a human donor who received a combined kidney and bone marrow transplant. The V gene is TRBV18, the J gene TRBJ1-4; possibly TRBD1 for D (5 bases). The CDR3 bases are TGTGCCAGCTCACCACGGGCAGGGCTTAATGAAAAACTGTTTTTT. This encodes CASSPRAGLNEKLFF.